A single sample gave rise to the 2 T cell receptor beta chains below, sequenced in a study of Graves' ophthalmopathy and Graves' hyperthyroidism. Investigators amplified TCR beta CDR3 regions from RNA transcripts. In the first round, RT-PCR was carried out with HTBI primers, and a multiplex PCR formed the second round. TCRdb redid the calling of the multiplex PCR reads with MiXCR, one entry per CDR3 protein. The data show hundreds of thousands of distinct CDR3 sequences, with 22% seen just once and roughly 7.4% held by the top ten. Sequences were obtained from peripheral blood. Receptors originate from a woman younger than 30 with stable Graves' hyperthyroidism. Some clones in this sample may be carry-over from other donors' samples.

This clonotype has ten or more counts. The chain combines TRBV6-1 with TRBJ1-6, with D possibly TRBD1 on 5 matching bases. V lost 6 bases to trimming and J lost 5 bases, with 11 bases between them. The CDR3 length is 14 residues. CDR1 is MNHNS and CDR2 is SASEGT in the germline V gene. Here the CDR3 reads CASRLSRDNSPLHF. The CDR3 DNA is TGTGCCAGCAGACTCAGCAGGGATAATTCACCCCTCCACTTT.

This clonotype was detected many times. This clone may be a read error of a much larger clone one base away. CDR3: CAIGPGLAGKLFF. The CDR3 nucleotides are TGTGCCATCGGACCAGGACTAGCCGGGAAGCTGTTTTTT. The rearrangement links TRBV6-1 to TRBJ2-2; 8 nucleotides align to TRBD2. Germline CDR1 MNHNS, CDR2 SASEGT. The CDR3 has 13 amino acids.